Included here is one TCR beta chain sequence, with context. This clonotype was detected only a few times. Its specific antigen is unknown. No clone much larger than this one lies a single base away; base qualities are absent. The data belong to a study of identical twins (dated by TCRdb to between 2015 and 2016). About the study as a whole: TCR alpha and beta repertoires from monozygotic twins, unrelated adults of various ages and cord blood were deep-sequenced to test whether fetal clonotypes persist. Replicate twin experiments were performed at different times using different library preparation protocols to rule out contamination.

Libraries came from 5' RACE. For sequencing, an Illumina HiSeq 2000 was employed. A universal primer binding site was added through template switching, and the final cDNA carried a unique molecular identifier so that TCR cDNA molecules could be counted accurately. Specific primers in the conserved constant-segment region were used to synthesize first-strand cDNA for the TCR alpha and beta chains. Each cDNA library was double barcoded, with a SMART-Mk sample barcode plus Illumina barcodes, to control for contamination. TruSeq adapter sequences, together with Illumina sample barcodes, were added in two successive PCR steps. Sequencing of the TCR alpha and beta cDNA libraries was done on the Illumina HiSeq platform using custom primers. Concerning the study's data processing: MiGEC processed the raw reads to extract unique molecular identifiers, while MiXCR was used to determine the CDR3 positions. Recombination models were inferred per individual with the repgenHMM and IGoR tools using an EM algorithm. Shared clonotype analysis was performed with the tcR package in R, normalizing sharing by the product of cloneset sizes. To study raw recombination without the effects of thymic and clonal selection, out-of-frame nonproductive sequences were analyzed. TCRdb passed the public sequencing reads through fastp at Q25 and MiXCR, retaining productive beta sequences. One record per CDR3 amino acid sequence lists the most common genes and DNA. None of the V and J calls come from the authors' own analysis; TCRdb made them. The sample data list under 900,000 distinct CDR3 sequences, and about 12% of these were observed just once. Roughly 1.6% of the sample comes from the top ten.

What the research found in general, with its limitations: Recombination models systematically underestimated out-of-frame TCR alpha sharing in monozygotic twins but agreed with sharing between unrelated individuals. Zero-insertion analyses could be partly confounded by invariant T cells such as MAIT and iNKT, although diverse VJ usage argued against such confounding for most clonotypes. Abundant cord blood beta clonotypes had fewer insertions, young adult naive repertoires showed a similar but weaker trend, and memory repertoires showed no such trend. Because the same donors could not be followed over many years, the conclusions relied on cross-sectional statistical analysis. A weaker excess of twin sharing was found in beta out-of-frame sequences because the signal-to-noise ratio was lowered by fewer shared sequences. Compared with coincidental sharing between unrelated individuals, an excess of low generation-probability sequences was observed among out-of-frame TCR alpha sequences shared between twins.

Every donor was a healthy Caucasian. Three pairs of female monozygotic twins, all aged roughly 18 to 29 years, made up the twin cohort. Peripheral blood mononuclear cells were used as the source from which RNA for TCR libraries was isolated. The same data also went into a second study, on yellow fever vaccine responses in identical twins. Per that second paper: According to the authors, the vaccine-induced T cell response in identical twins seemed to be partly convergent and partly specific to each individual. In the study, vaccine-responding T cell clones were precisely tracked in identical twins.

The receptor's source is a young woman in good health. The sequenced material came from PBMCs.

The sequenced DNA is TGCAGCGTTGACCGAGTTCAGGGGATTGATCAGCCCCAGCATTTT. This sequence encodes CSVDRVQGIDQPQHF. The rearranged segments are TRBV29-1 and TRBJ1-5, with TRBD1 as a weak D call on 6 bases. The trim is 3 bases for V and 5 bases for J, with a gap of 17 bases between the germline ends. CDR1 SQVTM and CDR2 ANQGSEA were looked up in the germline V gene. From the cysteine through the phenylalanine, the CDR3 covers 15 amino acids. Of all the DNA, just the CDR3 is kept, 45 bases in frame from base 1.